This T cell receptor beta chain stems from a study of blood T cell repertoires in COVID-19. Looking at the study overall: COVID-19 samples, acute and convalescent, were from the United States, Italy and Spain. T cells, B-cell-depleted T cells, or PBMCs provided the cDNA or gDNA that served as material.

The CDR3 sequence is 15 residues long. V was trimmed by 5 bases and J by 3 bases, leaving 13 bases between them. CDR1 is MNHEY and CDR2 is SVGEGT in the germline V gene. The table lists this clone with a count of one. Per the original methods: Reference gene primers were amplified, and this amplification served to estimate nucleated cell counts. TCRdb's copy holds only in-frame clones and misses some; the assay was immunoSEQ multiplex PCR. The DNA was the basis for D and trimming; V, J and clone size are from that table. Here the sample spans tens of thousands of clones, roughly 84% being singletons. Sample: peripheral blood. This TCR was sampled from a man in his 60s with acute or convalescent COVID-19. V and J are TRBV6-2 or TRBV6-3 and TRBJ2-2; tentative D call: TRBD2 (6 bases). The CDR3 sequence: CASSIRGTYTGELFF. CDR3 nucleotide sequence: TGTGCCAGCAGTATAAGAGGGACTTACACCGGGGAGCTGTTTTTT.